The 20 T cell receptor beta chains below were found in one sample sequenced in a study of blood T cells in healthy people across ages (dated by TCRdb to the mid-2010s). The library was made by 5' RACE. Sequencing was performed on an Illumina HiSeq 2500. A second 7 to 11 cycle PCR used a sample-barcoded 5' primer and a J-beta primer mix. TCRdb ran its own pipeline on the public reads, namely fastp trimming at Q25 and MiXCR clone calling, and kept in-frame beta chains. When rows share a CDR3 protein, they turn into one entry using the most common DNA and genes. This sample has 1.5 million to 2 million distinct CDR3 sequences in its table, and 49% of those were observed once. The ten largest clones add up to approximately 2% of the sample. Sequenced input: blood. The receptors shown here come from a woman in her thirties or forties in good health.

This chain uses TRBV20-1 with TRBJ2-2, with 8 bases matching TRBD2. The junction had 10 bases not matched to a gene; V was cut back by 0 bases and J by 4 bases. Germline CDR1 DFQATT, CDR2 SNEGSKA (reference sequence). The CDR3 is made up of 17 amino acids. CDR3 DNA: TGCAGTGCTAGAGATCCTGGGGGGAGCGGGGGCACCGGGGAGCTGTTTTTT. Translating it yields CSARDPGGSGGTGELFF.

The chain links TRBV4-3 to TRBJ1-6; no firm D call. The germline CDR1 and CDR2 sequences are LGHNA and YSLEER. V lost 4 bases and J 7 bases, leaving 17 bases between the germline ends. The CDR3 loop spans 16 amino acids. Here the CDR3 DNA reads TGCGCCAGCAGCCCCGCGGCGGGGTCGGGAAATTCACCCCTCCACTTT. It specifies CASSPAAGSGNSPLHF.

This clonotype showed up just a few times. The chain has TRBV20-1 and TRBJ2-1; 8 bases align to TRBD1. Germline CDR1 reads DFQATT; CDR2 reads SNEGSKA (reference sequence). The CDR3 totals 15 residues. The V segment lost 5 bases and the J segment 1 base; nucleotides outside the gene matches: 7. For the CDR3, the DNA is TGCAGTGCTTGGCCAGACAGGGGATCCTACAATGAGCAGTTCTTC. Its translation is CSAWPDRGSYNEQFF.

V gene TRBV4-3 combines with J gene TRBJ2-7, with 7 nucleotides matching TRBD2. The J call may be incorrect, as the DNA end agrees better with TRBJ2-5. Germline V gene sequence: CDR1 LGHNA, CDR2 YSLEER. This CDR3 contains 15 residues. CDR3 loop: CASSPPGGSPETQYF. DNA of the CDR3: TGCGCCAGCAGCCCCCCCGGGGGGTCGCCCGAGACCCAGTACTTC.

DNA for the CDR3: TGTGCCAGCTCACCTGCCGGGGGGGCTAACGAGCAGTACTTC. Its translation is CASSPAGGANEQYF. The rearrangement links TRBV18 to TRBJ2-7; 8 nucleotides match TRBD2. Unmatched junction bases numbered 6, after V lost 3 bases and J lost 5 bases. The CDR3 covers 14 residues. CDR1 is KGHSH and CDR2 is LQKENI in the germline V gene.

The chain couples TRBV27 to TRBJ2-3; D possibly corresponds to TRBD1 (5 bases). Germline V gene data show CDR1 as MNHEY and CDR2 as SMNVEV (reference sequence). V dropped 3 bases and J dropped 3 bases, with 16 bases sitting between them. The CDR3 extends over 16 amino acids. The CDR3 sequence is CASSFWGRQGTDTQYF. The CDR3 DNA follows: TGTGCCAGCAGTTTTTGGGGCCGTCAGGGTACAGATACGCAGTATTTT.

The J gene is TRBJ2-5, the V gene TRBV10-3; D remains ambiguous. V was cut by 8 bases and J by 2 bases, with 9 bases left in between. The CDR3 sequence is 12 residues long. The V gene's germline CDR1 is ENHRY and CDR2 SYGVKD. CDR3 bases: TGTGCCATCTCTCTGACGCAAGAGACCCAGTACTTC. This gives the protein CAISLTQETQYF.

The chain joins TRBV20-1 to TRBJ2-5; D could derive from TRBD1 or TRBD2 (5 bases each). V shed 0 bases and J shed 5 bases, with 13 bases lying between them. CDR1 is DFQATT and CDR2 is SNEGSKA in the germline V gene (reference sequence). CDR3 length equals 14 residues. The CDR3 protein is CSARDPRAGETQYF. The CDR3 DNA sequence: TGCAGTGCTAGAGATCCGAGGGCAGGGGAGACCCAGTACTTC.

This clonotype was detected only a few times. The junction and the germline gene differ at one end; a read error may be behind it. This chain links TRBV7-7 with TRBJ2-5; the D gene is possibly TRBD1 (5 bases). This CDR3 has 14 amino acids. Germline CDR1 is SSHAT and CDR2 is FNYEAQ (reference sequence). CDR3 bases: TGTGCTAGCAGCCCCCTAGGTGCAGGGAAGACCCAGTACTTC. This encodes CASSPLGAGKTQYF.

In its sample, this clonotype was seen once. The rearrangement uses TRBV7-9 and TRBJ1-1; D uncertain. Germline V gives CDR1 SEHNR, CDR2 FQNEAQ (reference sequence). Trimming cost V 1 base and J 6 bases, with 9 bases left between them. This CDR3 is built from 13 residues. In DNA form, the CDR3 reads TGTGCCAGCAGCTTAGGTGCGACACCTGAAGCTTTCTTT. Its protein product is CASSLGATPEAFF.

This clonotype came up once. The V gene is TRBV27, the J gene TRBJ1-5, with D unresolved. The V and J ends lost 4 bases and 6 bases respectively, with 28 bases between them. CDR3 length: 19 amino acids. CDR1 MNHEY and CDR2 SMNVEV come from the germline V gene (reference sequence). The DNA for the CDR3 is TGTGCCAGCAGTTGGTGGAAGGAGATAGACCAGGCGGAAAGTCAGCCCCAGCATTTT. This sequence encodes CASSWWKEIDQAESQPQHF.

The chain has TRBV3-1 and TRBJ2-3; TRBD2 aligns across 9 bases. Trimming cost V 3 bases and J 0 bases; bases outside gene matches: 4. Germline CDR1 and CDR2: LGHDT and YNNKEL (reference sequence). The CDR3 has 16 residues. This CDR3 reads CASSQRGGPSTDTQYF. The DNA for the CDR3 is TGTGCCAGCAGCCAGCGGGGGGGCCCCAGCACAGATACGCAGTATTTT.

The chain combines TRBV10-3 with TRBJ1-4; D perhaps matches TRBD1 (5 bases). V was pared by 0 bases and J by 5 bases, with 10 bases between. The germline gives CDR1 ENHRY, CDR2 SYGVKD. The CDR3 consists of 15 residues. CDR3 residues: CAISESGTVNEKLFF. CDR3 DNA sequence: TGTGCCATCAGTGAGTCTGGGACGGTGAATGAAAAACTGTTTTTT.

The J gene is TRBJ2-5, the V gene TRBV18, with no clear D. The closer fit of TRBJ2-4 to the DNA end suggests the J call may be wrong. Germline CDR1 is KGHSH and CDR2 is LQKENI. The CDR3 has 17 residues. The CDR3 loop is CASSPTEDPSPSDIQYF. The CDR3 nucleotides are TGTGCCAGCTCACCTACTGAGGATCCCTCCCCGTCGGACATTCAGTACTTC.

The rearrangement joins TRBV18 to TRBJ1-1; D is perhaps TRBD1 (6 bases). The CDR3 length is 15 residues. The germline V gene encodes CDR1 KGHSH and CDR2 LQKENI. The germline V and J ends were trimmed by 2 bases and 1 base, with 11 bases remaining between them. This chain's CDR3 is CASSPYQGKNTEAFF. The CDR3 region has the DNA TGTGCCAGCTCACCATATCAGGGGAAGAACACTGAAGCTTTCTTT. Based on the CDR3 plus reference TRBV18 and TRBJ1-1, the full variable domain is NAGVMQNPRHLVRRRGQEARLRCSPMKGHSHVYWYRQLPEEGLKFMVYLQKENIIDESGMPKERFSAEFPKEGPSILRIQQVVRGDSAAYFCASSPYQGKNTEAFFGQGTRLTVV.

The chain carries TRBV4-2 and TRBJ2-5; 7 bases map to TRBD1. The ends lost 0 bases at V and 3 bases at J; junction bases unmatched: 10. CDR3 length equals 17 residues. From germline, CDR1 is LGHNA and CDR2 YNFKEQ. For the CDR3, the DNA is TGTGCCAGCAGCCAAGATAGTAGGGGGCGCGAGGAAGAGACCCAGTACTTC. Its protein product is CASSQDSRGREEETQYF.

This clonotype was detected only a few times. The chain carries TRBV7-9 and TRBJ1-2; 10 bases line up with TRBD1. The V and J ends lost 5 bases and 5 bases, in that order; junction bases with no gene match: 2. The CDR3 is 13 amino acids. Germline V gene lookup returns CDR1 SEHNR and CDR2 FQNEAQ (reference sequence). The CDR3 bases are TGTGCCAGCAGCATGGGACAGGGGTATGGCTACACCTTC. It translates to CASSMGQGYGYTF.

The chain uses TRBV5-1 and TRBJ2-1; D not resolved. Per germline, CDR1 SGHRS and CDR2 YFSETQ. CDR3 length equals 13 residues. Between the trimmed V and J ends, which lost 4 bases and 4 bases, there was a span of 9 bases. CDR3 protein: CASSNNPYNEQFF. The CDR3 DNA reads TGCGCCAGCAGCAACAACCCATACAATGAGCAGTTCTTC.

This clonotype was observed a few times. The chain uses TRBV5-1 and TRBJ1-3, with 7 bases that match TRBD1. This CDR3 is 15 amino acids long. The V and J ends lost 4 bases and 2 bases, in that order; junction bases with no gene match: 6. Germline V CDR1 and CDR2: SGHRS, YFSETQ. The CDR3 DNA sequence: TGCGCCAGCAGCACAGCCGGGACAGCTGGAAACACCATATATTTT. It yields the protein CASSTAGTAGNTIYF.

This clonotype turned up a few times. The chain has TRBV7-8 and TRBJ2-3, with 7 nucleotides matching TRBD2. The germline V gene has CDR1 SGHVS and CDR2 FQNEAQ. V trimming: 2 bases; J trimming: 3 bases; junction bases outside the gene matches: 14. The CDR3 has 18 amino acids. The CDR3 sequence: CASSLITGGLFGTDTQYF. The CDR3 bases are TGTGCCAGCAGCTTAATAACGGGGGGACTATTCGGTACAGATACGCAGTATTTT.